The 3 T cell receptor beta chains reported below all come from one sample, sequenced in a study of T cell repertoires in cytomegalovirus infection. A single record per CDR3 protein comes from TCRdb applying MiXCR to the reads. The top ten hold about 24% of the sample, which has nearly 550,000 distinct CDR3 sequences, 15% to 20% seen once. The sequencing sample was made of CD8+ T cells from PBMCs. The receptors here all came from a human donor in good health (CMV status not recorded). Some clones in this sample may be carry-over from other donors' samples.

This sequence joins TRBV5-1 and TRBJ1-1; the D is unclear. V lost 1 base and J lost 6, with 7 bases in between. Germline loops: CDR1 SGHRS, CDR2 YFSETQ. The CDR3 is made up of 12 amino acids. CDR3 sequence (DNA): TGCGCCAGCAGCTTGAACCCCGCTGAAGCTTTCTTT. Translation gives CASSLNPAEAFF.

This clonotype was detected many times. V and J are TRBV6-5 and TRBJ2-7, with a possible D match to TRBD2 (6 bases). CDR1 MNHEY and CDR2 SVGAGI come from the germline V gene. This CDR3 comprises 14 residues. Trimming removed 0 bases at V and 2 bases at J, with 8 bases between. CDR3 in DNA: TGTGCCAGCAGTTACTCGTCGGGGGCCTACGAGCAGTACTTC. Translation: CASSYSSGAYEQYF.

This clonotype has ten or more counts. The V gene is TRBV7-3, the J gene TRBJ2-7, with D maybe TRBD2 (6 bases). Trimming removed 5 bases at V and 2 bases at J, with 16 bases between. Germline-derived CDR1 and CDR2 are SGHTA and FQGTGA. This CDR3 spans 15 amino acids. The CDR3 loop reads CASSAGGGLPYEQYF. CDR3 coding DNA: TGTGCCAGCAGCGCCGGGGGTGGTTTGCCCTACGAGCAGTACTTC.